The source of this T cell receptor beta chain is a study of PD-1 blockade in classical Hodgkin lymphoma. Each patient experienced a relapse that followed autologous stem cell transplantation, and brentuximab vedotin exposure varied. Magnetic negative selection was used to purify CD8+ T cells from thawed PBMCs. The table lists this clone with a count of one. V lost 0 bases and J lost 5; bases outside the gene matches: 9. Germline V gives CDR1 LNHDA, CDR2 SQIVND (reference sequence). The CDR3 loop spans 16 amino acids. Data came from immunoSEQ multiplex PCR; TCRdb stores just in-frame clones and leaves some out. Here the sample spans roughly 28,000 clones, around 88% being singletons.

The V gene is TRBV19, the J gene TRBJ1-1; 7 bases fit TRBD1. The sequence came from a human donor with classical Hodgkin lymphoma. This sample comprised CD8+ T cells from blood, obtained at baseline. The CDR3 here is CASSIDRGRGDTEAFF. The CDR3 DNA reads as TGTGCCAGTAGTATAGATCGGGGCAGGGGGGATACTGAAGCTTTCTTT.